One and the same sample provided the 27 T cell receptor beta chains below, sequenced in a study of neurological immune-mediated disorders. TCRdb reprocessed the 5' RACE reads with MiXCR, giving one entry per CDR3 protein. The table includes about 21,000 distinct CDR3 sequences, around 6.2% detected once. The specimen was CD8+ T cells from blood. These receptors were collected from a man between 18 and 29 years old in good health.

This clonotype was observed at least ten times. The chain employs TRBV5-1 and TRBJ1-1; the D gene is possibly TRBD1 (5 bases). The V end was cut by 0 bases, the J end by 0 bases, with 9 bases between. The CDR3 covers 15 residues. The V gene's germline CDR1 is SGHRS and CDR2 YFSETQ. The CDR3 reads CASSLGPGLNTEAFF. The CDR3 nucleotides read TGCGCCAGCAGCTTGGGTCCAGGGTTGAACACTGAAGCTTTCTTT. The full variable domain, with the rest looked up from reference TRBV5-1 and TRBJ1-1, is KAGVTQTPRYLIKTRGQQVTLSCSPISGHRSVSWYQQTPGQGLQFLFEYFSETQRNKGNFPGRFSGRQFSNSRSEMNVSTLELGDSALYLCASSLGPGLNTEAFFGQGTRLTVV.

Ten or more counts support this clonotype. The chain uses TRBV6-1 and TRBJ2-7, with a possible D match to TRBD1 (6 bases). V dropped 11 bases and J dropped 6 bases, with 20 bases sitting between them. Germline-derived CDR1 and CDR2 are MNHNS and SASEGT. This CDR3 is 13 amino acids long. The CDR3: CASRAAGAREQYF. DNA of the CDR3: TGTGCCTCTCGGGCTGCAGGGGCTCGCGAGCAGTACTTC.

Many counts were recorded for this clonotype. This sequence joins TRBV6-5 and TRBJ1-4, with D uncertain. Per the germline V gene, CDR1 is MNHEY and CDR2 is SVGAGI. The ends were cut back, 5 bases at V and 7 bases at J, with 11 bases in the middle. The CDR3 length is 13 residues. CDR3 nucleotides: TGTGCCAGCAGTCGGTCGCGGGCTGAAAAACTGTTTTTT. Protein product: CASSRSRAEKLFF.

This clonotype has ten or more counts. The V call is TRBV15, the J call TRBJ1-2; D is unresolved. Germline V CDR1 and CDR2: LNHNV, YYDKDF (reference sequence). The CDR3 is 11 amino acids. V was trimmed by 5 bases and J by 5 bases, leaving 6 bases between them. The CDR3 DNA reads TGTGCCACCAGCTGGGGATATGGCTACACCTTC. Protein: CATSWGYGYTF.

This clonotype occurred many times. This chain connects TRBV11-1 to TRBJ1-1; a possible D gene is TRBD1 (6 bases). This CDR3 has 14 amino acids. Germline CDR1 and CDR2: SGHAT and FQDESV (reference sequence). V was trimmed by 1 base and J by 4 bases, leaving 10 bases between them. In nucleotides, the CDR3 is TGTGCCAGCAGCTTAGAGGGACATTCCACTGAAGCTTTCTTT. Protein sequence: CASSLEGHSTEAFF.

This clonotype was detected ten times or more. This chain joins TRBV6-2 or TRBV6-3 and TRBJ2-7, with no clear D. CDR1 is MNHEY and CDR2 is SVGEGT in the germline V gene. The CDR3 runs to 14 residues. V was cut by 8 bases and J by 5 bases, with 19 bases left in between. Written as DNA, the CDR3 is TGTGCCAGCGGGAAAACCCTAATAACCCACGAGCAGTACTTC. It encodes CASGKTLITHEQYF.

This sequence joins TRBV28 and TRBJ1-4; unclear D gene. CDR1 is MDHEN, CDR2 SYDVKM, per germline. V shed 7 bases and J shed 8 bases, with 17 bases lying between them. The CDR3 spans 14 residues. CDR3 region: CASTVGGLWEKLFF. In nucleotides, the CDR3 is TGTGCCAGCACTGTCGGCGGATTATGGGAAAAACTGTTTTTT.

This clonotype came up many times. This chain joins TRBV10-2 and TRBJ2-3; D gene uncertain. V was shortened by 6 bases and J by 2 bases, with 12 bases between the two germline ends. CDR1 and CDR2 from the germline V gene are WSHSY and SAAADI. The CDR3 covers 14 residues. CDR3 sequence reads: CASSQGSLTDTQYF. The CDR3 DNA sequence: TGCGCCAGCAGCCAAGGCTCCCTCACAGATACGCAGTATTTT.

This clonotype has ten or more counts. The V and J genes are TRBV7-9 and TRBJ2-7, with D perhaps TRBD2 (6 bases). Germline CDR1 reads SEHNR; CDR2 reads FQNEAQ (reference sequence). V lost 6 bases to trimming and J lost 5 bases, with 20 bases between them. The CDR3 totals 15 residues. CDR3 amino acids: CASSNPGLPAHEQYF. CDR3 nucleotides: TGTGCCAGCAGTAACCCCGGACTACCAGCCCACGAGCAGTACTTC.

Many counts were recorded for this clonotype. The gene calls are TRBV12-3 or TRBV12-4 and TRBJ2-5, with 9 bases lining up with TRBD2. This CDR3 region has 17 residues. V lost 1 base and J lost 2; bases outside the gene matches: 8. The CDR3 spells CASSLVRASGDQETQYF. DNA for the CDR3: TGTGCCAGCAGTTTAGTACGCGCTAGCGGGGATCAAGAGACCCAGTACTTC.

The table lists this clonotype with many counts. The chain is built from TRBV7-3 and TRBJ2-5; 10 nucleotides agree with TRBD1. Trimming took 5 bases from V and 5 from J; bases not matched to a gene: 5. CDR3 length: 14 residues. The germline V gene has CDR1 SGHTA and CDR2 FQGTGA. CDR3 bases: TGTGCCAGCAGCCCGACAGGGGGCAGTGAGACCCAGTACTTC. It encodes CASSPTGGSETQYF.

This clonotype came up many times. This chain uses TRBV6-2 or TRBV6-3 with TRBJ1-5; TRBD1 might be the D (6 bases). The germline V gene has CDR1 MNHEY and CDR2 SVGEGT. The V and J ends lost 0 bases and 5 bases respectively, with 8 bases between them. There are 14 residues in the CDR3. The CDR3: CASSYSDSHQPQHF. The DNA for the CDR3 is TGTGCCAGCAGTTACTCGGACAGCCATCAGCCCCAGCATTTT.

This clonotype came up many times. This chain connects TRBV18 to TRBJ2-7, with D uncertain. V was trimmed by 2 bases and J by 4 bases, leaving 15 bases between them. This CDR3 has 15 residues. The germline V gene encodes CDR1 KGHSH and CDR2 LQKENI. The CDR3 DNA reads as TGTGCCAGCTCACCAGTGTACACCCAGGATTACGAGCAGTACTTC. Its translation: CASSPVYTQDYEQYF.

This clonotype was recorded at least ten times. This chain joins TRBV12-3 or TRBV12-4 and TRBJ2-7; D remains unclear. CDR3 length: 14 amino acids. Trimming took 2 bases from V and 4 from J, leaving 12 bases between them. CDR3 bases: TGTGCCAGCAGTTTAAGTGGCGGTCAGTACGAGCAGTACTTC. Its translation: CASSLSGGQYEQYF.

This clonotype has a handful of counts. The chain has TRBV7-9 and TRBJ2-5; D is unclear. CDR1 is SEHNR and CDR2 is FQNEAQ in the germline V gene (reference sequence). V lost 1 base, J lost 5 bases, and 17 bases lay in between. This CDR3 is 16 amino acids long. CDR3 in DNA: TGTGCCAGCAGCTTAGTCACCGGCCGTTCGGGTGAGACCCAGTACTTC. It is translated as CASSLVTGRSGETQYF.

This clonotype was seen many times. This chain connects TRBV11-1 to TRBJ1-1, with 7 bases fitting TRBD1. V lost 6 bases and J lost 8; bases outside the gene matches: 9. Germline CDR1 reads SGHAT; CDR2 reads FQDESV (reference sequence). This CDR3 has 13 amino acids. DNA of the CDR3: TGTGCCAGCAGGCCAGGGGGGCGCGCAGAAGCTTTCTTT. This sequence encodes CASRPGGRAEAFF.

Details on this clonotype: A much larger clone lies a single base off, so this may be a read error. The CDR3 reads CASSHITGDYEKYF. The CDR3 region has the DNA TGCGCCAGCAGCCATATCACAGGGGACTACGAGAAGTACTTC. The chain uses TRBV4-1 and TRBJ2-7; D may match TRBD1 or TRBD2 (7 bases each). Germline V gene sequence: CDR1 MGHRA, CDR2 YSYEKL. The CDR3 loop spans 14 amino acids.

This clonotype was seen at least ten times. The chain links TRBV2 to TRBJ2-1; TRBD2 matches 7 bases. Trimming at V came to 6 bases and at J to 4 bases, leaving 9 bases not matched to a gene. CDR1 is SNHLY and CDR2 is FYNNEI in the germline V gene. The CDR3 is made up of 15 amino acids. CDR3 sequence reads: CASRKGGGGYNEQFF. CDR3 sequence (DNA): TGTGCCAGCAGGAAAGGTGGGGGGGGGTACAATGAGCAGTTCTTC. Looking up the rest from reference TRBV2 and TRBJ2-1 gives the full variable domain: EPEVTQTPSHQVTQMGQEVILRCVPISNHLYFYWYRQILGQKVEFLVSFYNNEISEKSEIFDDQFSVERPDGSNFTLKIRSTKLEDSAMYFCASRKGGGGYNEQFFGPGTRLTVL.

This clonotype occurred many times. The genes are TRBV7-9 and TRBJ2-1; 11 nucleotides match TRBD2. Germline V lookup: CDR1 SEHNR, CDR2 FQNEAQ (reference sequence). The CDR3 covers 15 residues. V trimming: 3 bases; J trimming: 8 bases; junction bases outside the gene matches: 6. CDR3 amino acids: CASSFPTSGVDEQFF. The CDR3 region has the DNA TGTGCCAGCAGCTTTCCGACTAGCGGGGTGGATGAGCAGTTCTTC.

This clonotype was counted at least ten times. The rearrangement joins TRBV6-5 to TRBJ2-3; 8 bases match TRBD2. Per the germline V gene, CDR1 is MNHEY and CDR2 is SVGAGI. The V and J ends lost 0 bases and 1 base, in that order; junction bases with no gene match: 3. The CDR3 sequence is 16 residues long. As DNA, the CDR3 is TGTGCCAGCAGTTACTCTGGGCGGGGGGGCACAGATACGCAGTATTTT. It specifies CASSYSGRGGTDTQYF.

This clonotype occurred many times. The chain joins TRBV20-1 to TRBJ2-7; D call uncertain. V was cut by 1 base and J by 2 bases, with 18 bases left in between. Germline-derived CDR1 and CDR2 are DFQATT and SNEGSKA (reference sequence). The CDR3 length is 16 residues. Written as DNA, the CDR3 is TGCAGTGCTAGAGTAACCACACCGTTTCGTCCCTACGAGCAGTACTTC. Amino acid sequence: CSARVTTPFRPYEQYF.

This clonotype appeared many times. This chain connects TRBV3-1 to TRBJ2-3, with D perhaps matching TRBD2 (6 bases). CDR1 is LGHDT, CDR2 YNNKEL, per germline (reference sequence). V shed 0 bases and J shed 5 bases, with 12 bases lying between them. This CDR3 has 15 amino acids. DNA of the CDR3: TGTGCCAGCAGCCAAGAGGAGGGTTATAGAGATACGCAGTATTTT. Its protein is CASSQEEGYRDTQYF.

This clonotype has a count of ten or more. The chain has TRBV27 and TRBJ1-1; TRBD1 might be the D (6 bases). CDR3 length: 15 amino acids. The V gene lost 2 bases and the J gene lost 0 bases, with 10 bases spanning the gap. Germline loops: CDR1 MNHEY, CDR2 SMNVEV (reference sequence). CDR3 DNA: TGTGCCAGCAGTTTAGTGGGGGCGGTGAACACTGAAGCTTTCTTT. It translates to CASSLVGAVNTEAFF.

This clonotype was found many times. V usage is TRBV6-5 and J usage is TRBJ1-2; 8 bases agree with TRBD1. Germline V gene lookup returns CDR1 MNHEY and CDR2 SVGAGI. CDR3 length: 16 residues. The ends lost 2 bases at V and 4 bases at J; junction bases unmatched: 9. This CDR3 is CASSYQTGAGIYGYTF. In DNA form, the CDR3 reads TGTGCCAGCAGTTACCAGACAGGGGCGGGTATCTATGGCTACACCTTC.

By share of the sample, this clonotype is large. This chain links TRBV7-9 with TRBJ2-7; TRBD2 might be the D (6 bases). Trimming pared 6 bases from V and 2 bases from J, leaving 11 bases between. Germline V CDR1 and CDR2: SEHNR, FQNEAQ (reference sequence). CDR3 size: 13 residues. The CDR3 region has the DNA TGTGCCAGCAGAGAGGGACTGGCCTACGAGCAGTACTTC. Amino acids: CASREGLAYEQYF.

The table lists this clonotype with many counts. V is TRBV5-1 and J is TRBJ1-2, with D tentatively TRBD1 (6 bases). CDR3 length: 16 residues. Germline loops: CDR1 SGHRS, CDR2 YFSETQ. The V end lost 4 bases, the J end lost 8 bases, and 24 bases lay between the germline ends. CDR3 nucleotides: TGCGCCAGCAGCCAAACCCTGGGGGGCACCGGCCACGGCTACACCTTC. As protein: CASSQTLGGTGHGYTF.

This clonotype was seen repeatedly, ten times or more. V is TRBV7-9 and J is TRBJ2-1; maybe TRBD1 (5 bases). Germline V gene lookup returns CDR1 SEHNR and CDR2 FQNEAQ (reference sequence). V shed 7 bases and J shed 5 bases, with 24 bases lying between them. This CDR3 region has 17 residues. The CDR3, as DNA: TGTGCCAGCACCCCCTCGGGTAAAAGTATGGGGCACAATGAGCAGTTCTTC. It translates to CASTPSGKSMGHNEQFF.